This T cell receptor (beta chain) originates from a study of T cell changes during pregnancy in multiple sclerosis. The V gene's germline CDR1 is SGHAT and CDR2 FQNNGV. This CDR3 comprises 16 residues. The trim removed 3 bases at V and 0 bases at J, leaving 5 bases unmatched. Here immunoSEQ multiplex PCR was the method, and the copy in TCRdb shows in-frame clones only, minus some. The table shows 35,000 to 45,000 clones, with 90% occurring only once. This sequence joins TRBV11-2 and TRBJ2-3; TRBD2 aligns across 8 bases. The TCR originated in a female donor in good health, enrolled as a control in a pregnancy study. Source: peripheral blood, taken in the second trimester of pregnancy. As DNA, the CDR3 is TGTGCCAGCAGCTTGGGACTAGGCCTGAGCACAGATACGCAGTATTTT. As protein: CASSLGLGLSTDTQYF.